This note documents a single T cell receptor (beta chain) sequence. Repertoires were generated with immunoSEQ multiplex PCR, while TCRdb's copy carries only in-frame clones and drops some. The table lists some 220,000 clones, over 75% of them singletons, with about 2.5% in the top ten. Germline V gene lookup returns CDR1 LGHDT and CDR2 YNNKEL (reference sequence). With V trimmed by 4 bases and J by 3 bases, 2 bases remained unmatched. The CDR3 loop spans 13 amino acids. The data belong to a study of blood T cell repertoires in COVID-19. Sequenced sample: peripheral blood. This receptor was obtained from a woman between 65 and 79 years old with COVID-19, enrolled during active disease. The genes are TRBV3-1 (or the pseudogene TRBV3-2) and TRBJ2-7, with 8 positions matching TRBD1. The CDR3 DNA sequence: TGTGCCAGCAGCCGGGGACAGGTCTACGAGCAGTACTTC. Its protein is CASSRGQVYEQYF.